A selection of T cell receptor beta chains follows, all from one sample in a study of blood T cells in healthy people across ages. TCRdb redid the calling of the 5' RACE reads with MiXCR, one entry per CDR3 protein. The sample has about 2 million distinct CDR3 sequences; roughly 50% are singletons. The sequenced sample was blood. These TCRs come from a woman aged 40 to 55 in good health. The CDR3 runs from the conserved cysteine through the conserved F or W. The D gene is left open where the match is weak. Size values are once, few and many counts, or a class for expanded clones, and some rows have none.

D | size | J | V | DNA | CDR3
NA | NA | TRBJ2-5 | TRBV20-1 | TGCAGTGCTAGAGATAATCGTCGGCCGAGCGAGACCCAGTACTTC | CSARDNRRPSETQYF
TRBD2 | NA | TRBJ2-3 | TRBV7-2 | TGTGCCAGCAGCCCTCCCGGGACTAGCGGGGGGGCTAGTGATACGCAGTATTTT | CASSPPGTSGGASDTQYF
TRBD1 | few | TRBJ2-1 | TRBV20-1 | TGCAGTGCTAGAAGGGGACAGGGGGCCGATGAGCAGTTCTTC | CSARRGQGADEQFF
TRBD1 | NA | TRBJ1-1 | TRBV4-1 | TGCGCCAGCAGCCAAGCACCCAGGGGGGCTGAAGCTTTCTTT | CASSQAPRGAEAFF
NA | once | TRBJ2-7 | TRBV28 | TGTGCCAGCAGTGTAGTGGGTCAGGGGAGCGAGCAGTACTTC | CASSVVGQGSEQYF
NA | few | TRBJ1-1 | TRBV5-1 | TGCGCCAGCACCTTACAGGGCACTGAAGCTTTCTTT | CASTLQGTEAFF
NA | NA | TRBJ2-1 | TRBV7-9 | TGTGCCAGCAGCTCGGGACGGAAGAATGAGCAGTTCTTC | CASSSGRKNEQFF
NA | NA | TRBJ2-2 | TRBV20-1 | TGCAGTGCTAGAGTCACGGCTACCGGGGAGCTGTTTTTT | CSARVTATGELFF
TRBD1 | NA | TRBJ2-1 | TRBV20-1 | TGCAGTGCTCCGTCGGGACAGTACAATGAGCAGTTCTTC | CSAPSGQYNEQFF
TRBD1 | NA | TRBJ2-2 | TRBV7-8 | TGTGCCAGCAACCCGGACAGGGCGAGGAACACCGGGGAGCTGTTTTTT | CASNPDRARNTGELFF
NA | NA | TRBJ2-3 | TRBV20-1 | TGCAGTGCTAGAGAAATCGGTTCAGATACGCAGTATTTT | CSAREIGSDTQYF
TRBD1 | NA | TRBJ2-7 | TRBV5-5 | TGTGCCAGCAGCCGGAGGAGGGACAGGGTCTCCTACGAGCAGTACTTC | CASSRRRDRVSYEQYF
TRBD1 | NA | TRBJ1-4 | TRBV12-3/TRBV12-4 | TGTGCCAGCAGTTGGGGACAGGGCCCTAATGAAAAACTGTTTTTT | CASSWGQGPNEKLFF
NA | NA | TRBJ2-6 | TRBV9 | TGTGCCAACAGACACCGACAGGAAACCGGGGCCAACGTCCTGACTTTC | CANRHRQETGANVLTF
NA | few | TRBJ2-1 | TRBV10-3 | TGTGCCATCAGTGAGTTTGATGAGCAGTTCTTC | CAISEFDEQFF
TRBD2 | few | TRBJ2-3 | TRBV6-1 | TGTGCCAGCAGCCCAATCAATACTGGACTAGCGGGGAGCACAGATACGCAGTATTTT | CASSPINTGLAGSTDTQYF
TRBD2 | NA | TRBJ2-3 | TRBV10-3 | TGTGCCGTCGCCTCCAGGACTAGTATCCCAGATACGCAGTATTTT | CAVASRTSIPDTQYF
NA | NA | TRBJ2-1 | TRBV4-2 | TGTGCCAGCAGCCCCATTCCAGGAGGGCAGTTCTTC | CASSPIPGGQFF
TRBD1 | NA | TRBJ2-7 | TRBV15 | TGTGCCACCAGCGGTTCGGGACAGGGGGTGCGCGAGCAGTACTTC | CATSGSGQGVREQYF
NA | NA | TRBJ2-1 | TRBV20-1 | TGCAGTGGTAAAGGGGGCTACAATGAGCAGTTCTTC | CSGKGGYNEQFF
NA | few | TRBJ2-1 | TRBV4-1 | TGCGCCAGCAGCCCCCTAGGAGGGACTGTGTACAATGAGCAGTTCTTC | CASSPLGGTVYNEQFF
NA | NA | TRBJ2-4 | TRBV4-2 | TGTGCCAGCAGCCAAGAGGAGGGGGGCGCCAACATTCAGTACTTC | CASSQEEGGANIQYF
NA | once | TRBJ2-4 | TRBV6-5 | TGTGCCAGCAGTTACCTATACTCGGGGTGGTTCGGGGCAGCCAAAAACATTCAGTACTTC | CASSYLYSGWFGAAKNIQYF
TRBD1 | once | TRBJ1-1 | TRBV6-1 | TGTGCCAGCAGCGTCAGGGGGAGCACTGAAGCTTTCTTT | CASSVRGSTEAFF
TRBD2 | NA | TRBJ2-1 | TRBV7-9 | TGTGCCAGCAGCTCGGCTAGCGGAATAGGCAATGAGCAGTTCTTC | CASSSASGIGNEQFF
NA | NA | TRBJ2-3 | TRBV29-1 | TGCAGCTCGAGACCTGTCGCAGATACGCAGTATTTT | CSSRPVADTQYF